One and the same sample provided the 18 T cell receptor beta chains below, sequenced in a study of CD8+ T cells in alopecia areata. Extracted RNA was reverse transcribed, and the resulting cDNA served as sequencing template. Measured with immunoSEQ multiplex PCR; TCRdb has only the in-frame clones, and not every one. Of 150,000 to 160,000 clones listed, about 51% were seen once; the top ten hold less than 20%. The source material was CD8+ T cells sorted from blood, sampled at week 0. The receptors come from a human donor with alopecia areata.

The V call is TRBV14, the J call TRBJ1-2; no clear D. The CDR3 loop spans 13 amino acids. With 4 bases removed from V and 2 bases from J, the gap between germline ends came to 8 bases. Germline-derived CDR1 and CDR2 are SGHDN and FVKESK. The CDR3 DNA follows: TGTGCCAGCAGCCTCGGGCCGAACTATGGCTACACCTTC. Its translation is CASSLGPNYGYTF.

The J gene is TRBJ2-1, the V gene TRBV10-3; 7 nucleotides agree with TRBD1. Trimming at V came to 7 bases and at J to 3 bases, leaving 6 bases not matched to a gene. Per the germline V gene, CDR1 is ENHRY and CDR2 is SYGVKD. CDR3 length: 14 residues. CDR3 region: CAINTGASYNEQFF. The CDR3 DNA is TGTGCCATCAATACAGGGGCAAGCTACAATGAGCAGTTCTTC.

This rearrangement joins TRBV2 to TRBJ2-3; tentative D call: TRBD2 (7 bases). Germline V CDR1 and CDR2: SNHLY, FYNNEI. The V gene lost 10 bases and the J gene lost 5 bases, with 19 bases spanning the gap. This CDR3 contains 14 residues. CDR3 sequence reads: CANDNGGAGDTQYF. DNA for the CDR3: TGTGCCAACGACAATGGGGGGGCAGGAGATACGCAGTATTTT.

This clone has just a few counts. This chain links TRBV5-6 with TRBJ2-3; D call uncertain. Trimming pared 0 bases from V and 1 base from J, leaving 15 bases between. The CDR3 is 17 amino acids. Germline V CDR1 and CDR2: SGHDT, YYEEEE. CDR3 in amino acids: CASSLVRPLDGTDTQYF. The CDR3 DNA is TGTGCCAGCAGCTTGGTAAGGCCCCTTGACGGCACAGATACGCAGTATTTT.

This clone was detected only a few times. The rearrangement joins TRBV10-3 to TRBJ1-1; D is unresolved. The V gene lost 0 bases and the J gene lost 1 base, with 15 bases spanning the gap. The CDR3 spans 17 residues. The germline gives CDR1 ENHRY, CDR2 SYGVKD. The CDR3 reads CAISESESEGQNTEAFF. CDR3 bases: TGTGCCATCAGTGAGTCGGAGTCAGAGGGCCAGAACACTGAAGCTTTCTTT.

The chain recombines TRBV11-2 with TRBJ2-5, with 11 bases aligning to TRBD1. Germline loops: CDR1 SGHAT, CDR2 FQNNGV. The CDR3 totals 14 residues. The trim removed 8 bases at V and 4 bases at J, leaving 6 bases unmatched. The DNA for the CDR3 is TGTGCCAGCGCCTCGGGACAGGGGGGAGAGACCCAGTACTTC. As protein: CASASGQGGETQYF.

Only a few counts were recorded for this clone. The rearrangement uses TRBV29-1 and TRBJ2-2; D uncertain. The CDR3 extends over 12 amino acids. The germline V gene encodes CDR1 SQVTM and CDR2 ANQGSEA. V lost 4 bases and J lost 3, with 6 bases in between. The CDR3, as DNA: TGCAGCGTTGTGCGGTACACCGGGGAGCTGTTTTTT. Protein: CSVVRYTGELFF.

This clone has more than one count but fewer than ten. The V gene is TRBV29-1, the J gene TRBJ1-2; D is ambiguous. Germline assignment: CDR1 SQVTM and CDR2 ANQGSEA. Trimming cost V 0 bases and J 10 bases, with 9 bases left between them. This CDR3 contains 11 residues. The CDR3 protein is CSVEDTAFYTF. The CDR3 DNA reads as TGCAGCGTTGAAGACACTGCTTTCTACACCTTC. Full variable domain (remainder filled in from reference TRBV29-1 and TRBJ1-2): SAVISQKPSRDICQRGTSLTIQCQVDSQVTMMFWYRQQPGQSLTLIATANQGSEATYESGFVIDKFPISRPNLTFSTLTVSNMSPEDSSIYLCSVEDTAFYTFGSGTRLTVV.

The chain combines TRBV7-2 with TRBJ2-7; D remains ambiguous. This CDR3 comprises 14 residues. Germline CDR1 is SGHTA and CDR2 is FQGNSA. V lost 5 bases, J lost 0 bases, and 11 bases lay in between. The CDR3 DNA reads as TGTGCCAGCAGCCTTGGAGCTAGCTCCTACGAGCAGTACTTC. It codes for CASSLGASSYEQYF.

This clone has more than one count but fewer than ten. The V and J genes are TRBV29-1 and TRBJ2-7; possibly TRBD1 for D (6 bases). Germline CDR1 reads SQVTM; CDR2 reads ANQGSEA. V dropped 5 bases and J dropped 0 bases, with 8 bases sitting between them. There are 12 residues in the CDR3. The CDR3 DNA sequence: TGCAGCGTTCGGGACACCTCCTACGAGCAGTACTTC. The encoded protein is CSVRDTSYEQYF.

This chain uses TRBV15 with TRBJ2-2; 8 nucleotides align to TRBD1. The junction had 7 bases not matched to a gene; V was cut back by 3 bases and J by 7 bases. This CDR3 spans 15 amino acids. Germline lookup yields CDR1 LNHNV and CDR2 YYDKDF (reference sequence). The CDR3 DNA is TGTGCCACCAGCAGCCGACAGGGGTTCGGCGGGGAGCTGTTTTTT. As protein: CATSSRQGFGGELFF.

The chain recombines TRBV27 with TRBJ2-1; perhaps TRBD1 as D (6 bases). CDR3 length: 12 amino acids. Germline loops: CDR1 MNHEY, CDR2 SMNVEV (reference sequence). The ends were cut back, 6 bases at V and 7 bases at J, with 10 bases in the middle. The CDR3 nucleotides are TGTGCCAGCAGAGGGGGTCTTAATGAGCAGTTCTTC. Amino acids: CASRGGLNEQFF.

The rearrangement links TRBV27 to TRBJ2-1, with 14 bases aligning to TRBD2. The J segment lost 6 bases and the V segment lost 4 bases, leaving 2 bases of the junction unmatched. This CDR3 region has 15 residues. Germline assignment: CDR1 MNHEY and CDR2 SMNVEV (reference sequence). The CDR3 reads CASSYGTSGGNEQFF. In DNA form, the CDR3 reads TGTGCCAGCAGTTACGGGACTAGCGGGGGCAATGAGCAGTTCTTC.

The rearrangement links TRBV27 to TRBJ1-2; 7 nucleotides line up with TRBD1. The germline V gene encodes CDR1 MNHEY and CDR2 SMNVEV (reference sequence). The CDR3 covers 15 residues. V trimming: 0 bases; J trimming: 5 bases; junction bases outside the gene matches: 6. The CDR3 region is CASSLSGSGQYGYTF. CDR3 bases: TGTGCCAGCAGTTTATCCGGATCGGGACAGTATGGCTACACCTTC.

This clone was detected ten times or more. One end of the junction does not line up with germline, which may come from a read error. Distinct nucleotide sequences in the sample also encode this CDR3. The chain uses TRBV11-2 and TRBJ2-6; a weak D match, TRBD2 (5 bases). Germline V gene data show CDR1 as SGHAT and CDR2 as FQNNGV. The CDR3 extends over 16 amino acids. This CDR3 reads CASSQDGSSGANVLTF. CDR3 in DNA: TGCGCCAGCAGCCAAGATGGGAGCTCTGGGGCCAACGTCCTGACTTTC.

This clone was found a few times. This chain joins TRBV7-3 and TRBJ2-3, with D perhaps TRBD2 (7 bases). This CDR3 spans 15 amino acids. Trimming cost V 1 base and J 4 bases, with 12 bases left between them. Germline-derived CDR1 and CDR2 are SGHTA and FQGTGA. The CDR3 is CASSLSGGAADTQYF. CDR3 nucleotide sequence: TGTGCCAGCAGCTTAAGTGGGGGGGCCGCAGATACGCAGTATTTT.

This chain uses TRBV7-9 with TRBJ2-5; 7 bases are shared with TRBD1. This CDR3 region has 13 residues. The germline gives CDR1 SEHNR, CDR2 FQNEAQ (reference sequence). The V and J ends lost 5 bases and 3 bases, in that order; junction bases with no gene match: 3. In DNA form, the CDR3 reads TGTGCCAGCAGCATGGACAGGAAAGAGACCCAGTACTTC. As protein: CASSMDRKETQYF.

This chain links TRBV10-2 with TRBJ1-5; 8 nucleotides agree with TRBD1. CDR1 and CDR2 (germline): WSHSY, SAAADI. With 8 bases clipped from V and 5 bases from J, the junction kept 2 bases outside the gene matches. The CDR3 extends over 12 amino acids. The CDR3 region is CASGQGYQPQHF. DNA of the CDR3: TGCGCCAGCGGACAGGGTTATCAGCCCCAGCATTTT.